This T cell receptor (beta chain) was identified in a study of cytomegalovirus exposure and HLA in healthy donors. The length of the CDR3 is 16 residues. Germline V gene lookup returns CDR1 SEHNR and CDR2 FQNEAQ (reference sequence). Trimming removed 5 bases at V and 3 bases at J, with 18 bases between. This clone was recorded once. Amplification used 60 Vbeta primers and 13 Jbeta primers. This table comes from immunoSEQ multiplex PCR, and its TCRdb copy is limited to in-frame clones, with some not included. The sample records 150,000 to 200,000 clones, roughly four fifths being singletons. The sequence derives from a woman between 18 and 29 years old in good health and CMV-seropositive. Specimen: PBMCs. V usage is TRBV7-9 and J usage is TRBJ2-3; D uncertain. The CDR3 DNA follows: TGTGCCAGCAGCCCCCCGCTGGGCAGATATACAGATACGCAGTATTTT. Encoded protein: CASSPPLGRYTDTQYF.